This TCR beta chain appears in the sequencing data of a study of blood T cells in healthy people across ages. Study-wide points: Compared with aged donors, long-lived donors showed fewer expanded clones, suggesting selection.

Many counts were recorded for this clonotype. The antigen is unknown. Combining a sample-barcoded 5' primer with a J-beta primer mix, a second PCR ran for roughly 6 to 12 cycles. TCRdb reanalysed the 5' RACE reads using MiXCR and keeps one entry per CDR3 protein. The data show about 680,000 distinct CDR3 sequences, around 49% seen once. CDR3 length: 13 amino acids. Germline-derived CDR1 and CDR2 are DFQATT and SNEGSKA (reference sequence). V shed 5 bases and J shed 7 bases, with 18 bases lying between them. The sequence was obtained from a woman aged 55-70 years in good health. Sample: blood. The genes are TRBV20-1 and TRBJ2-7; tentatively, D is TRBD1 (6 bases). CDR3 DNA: TGCAGTGCTCCCCACAGGGACCTCGGGGAGCAGTACTTC. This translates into CSAPHRDLGEQYF.